One and the same sample provided the 8 T cell receptor beta chains below, sequenced in a study of CD8+CD57+ T cells in acquired aplastic anemia. Profiling that covered TCR beta VDJ and CDR3 relied on genomic DNA as its template. MiXCR was run by TCRdb on the reads, yielding one entry per CDR3 protein. This table has hundreds of thousands of distinct CDR3 sequences, about two thirds appearing once. The sequencing sample was made of sorted CD4+, CD8+, or CD8+CD57+ T cells (not recorded which) from PBMCs. These TCRs come from a human donor in good health, serving as a control.

The V gene is TRBV20-1, the J gene TRBJ2-7; 7 bases are shared with TRBD2. V shed 4 bases, J shed 1 base, and the junction held 1 base outside the gene matches. Germline assignment: CDR1 DFQATT and CDR2 SNEGSKA (reference sequence). There are 12 residues in the CDR3. The CDR3 coding sequence is TGCAGTGCTACTAGCGGATCCTACGAGCAGTACTTC. This translates into CSATSGSYEQYF.

The V call is TRBV20-1, the J call TRBJ2-7; no clear D. Germline loops: CDR1 DFQATT, CDR2 SNEGSKA (reference sequence). The CDR3 totals 13 residues. V was clipped by 1 base and J by 3 bases, with 10 bases between them. The CDR3 DNA follows: TGCAGTGCTAGAGCTTACAAAGACTACGAGCAGTACTTC. This translates into CSARAYKDYEQYF.

The chain has TRBV20-1 and TRBJ2-7; a weak D match, TRBD1 (6 bases). The germline gives CDR1 DFQATT, CDR2 SNEGSKA (reference sequence). The CDR3 runs to 15 residues. V lost 1 base and J 3 bases, leaving 16 bases between the germline ends. DNA of the CDR3: TGCAGTGCTAGAGTAGGAGACAGGATTGACTACGAGCAGTACTTC. Its protein is CSARVGDRIDYEQYF.

This clonotype was counted once. At one end, the junction sequence differs from germline, possibly due to a read error. The chain couples TRBV7-6 to TRBJ2-1, with TRBD2 matching 7 bases. Germline loops: CDR1 SGHVS, CDR2 FNYEAQ. The CDR3 runs to 16 residues. The CDR3 DNA reads as TGTGCCAGCAGCCGAGGGACTACGGAGGGTTACAGTGAGCAGTTCTTC. Its translation is CASSRGTTEGYSEQFF.

The V call is TRBV10-3, the J call TRBJ1-2; a weak D match, TRBD1 (5 bases). Germline V gene lookup returns CDR1 ENHRY and CDR2 SYGVKD. CDR3 length: 12 residues. Here the CDR3 DNA reads TGTGGCTTCAACGGACACAGCAATGGCTACACCTTC. Translated: CGFNGHSNGYTF.

V is TRBV30 and J is TRBJ1-4; tentatively, D is TRBD1 (5 bases). The CDR3 sequence is 17 residues long. CDR1 and CDR2 from the germline V gene are GTSNPN and SVGIG (reference sequence). Trimming took off 2 bases at V and 8 bases at J, with 24 bases between the two ends. In DNA form, the CDR3 reads TGTGCCTGGAGTTTATCCGTTACAGGTTCTGTGAGCGAAAAACTGTTTTTT. It is translated as CAWSLSVTGSVSEKLFF.

The chain recombines TRBV7-2 with TRBJ2-7; D may be TRBD1 or TRBD2 (5 bases each). The V end lost 1 base, the J end lost 13 bases, and 23 bases lay between the germline ends. The CDR3 consists of 15 residues. Germline V gives CDR1 SGHTA, CDR2 FQGNSA. This chain's CDR3 is CASSLGGLGSGNTYF. CDR3 in DNA: TGTGCCAGCAGCTTAGGGGGGTTGGGCTCTGGAAACACCTACTTC. Complete variable domain (other parts from reference TRBV7-2 and TRBJ2-7): GAGVSQSPSNKVTEKGKDVELRCDPISGHTALYWYRQSLGQGLEFLIYFQGNSAPDKSGLPSDRFSAERTGGSVSTLTIQRTQQEDSAVYLCASSLGGLGSGNTYFGPGTRLTVT.

A note on this clonotype: One base away lies a much larger clone, so this may be a sequencing read error. CDR3 coding DNA: TGTGCCTGGTCGGCGGGGGGCGAACCTAACTATGGCTACACCTTC. It is translated as CAWSAGGEPNYGYTF. V gene TRBV30 combines with J gene TRBJ1-2; D may be TRBD1 (6 bases). This CDR3 is 15 amino acids long. The germline gives CDR1 GTSNPN, CDR2 SVGIG (reference sequence). V lost 5 bases and J 0 bases, leaving 16 bases between the germline ends.